This is a list of T cell receptor beta chains from one sample in a study of cytomegalovirus exposure and HLA in healthy donors. The repertoire was sequenced with immunoSEQ multiplex PCR; TCRdb's copy has only in-frame clones and lacks some. This sample has 110,000 or so clones; 82% occur once, and the top ten carry around 2.3%. Sequencing input: PBMCs. The receptor set was obtained from a woman aged 18 to 35 in good health and CMV-seronegative. CDR3s include the opening cysteine and the closing phenylalanine or tryptophan.

j_call v_call cdr3_aa
TRBJ2-7 TRBV21-1 CASSGVLTGSSYEQYF
TRBJ2-3 TRBV1 CTSSQVPTGGRINTQYF
TRBJ2-6 TRBV5-1 CASSLSGAGANVLTF
TRBJ2-7 TRBV27 CASRPSTGGYEQYF
TRBJ2-1 TRBV10-1 CASSDGQYYNEQFF
TRBJ1-4 TRBV29-1 CSVSTVWGEKLFF
TRBJ2-3 TRBV6-5 CASSLGRPDTDTQYF
TRBJ2-2 TRBV7-2 CASSLTGSSTGELFF
TRBJ1-3 TRBV7-8 CASSLRPTGNTIYF
NA TRBV5-1 CASSPGPTGAYEQYF
TRBJ2-7 TRBV6-5 CASSYGRAGYEQYF
TRBJ1-3 TRBV12-2 CASRLGTGGNTIYF
TRBJ2-1 TRBV5-4 CASSLEGGNEQFF
TRBJ2-7 TRBV29-1 CSVVGGSYEQYF
TRBJ2-3 TRBV6-1 CASSELAGVPDTQYF
TRBJ1-3 TRBV18 CASSRDSGNTIYF
TRBJ1-1 TRBV7-6 CASSDTGANPNTEAFF
TRBJ1-5 TRBV28 CASVGGASNQPQHF
TRBJ2-7 TRBV5-1 CASSLGGGNVYEQYF
TRBJ2-1 TRBV7-2 CASSLMLAGGGNEQFF